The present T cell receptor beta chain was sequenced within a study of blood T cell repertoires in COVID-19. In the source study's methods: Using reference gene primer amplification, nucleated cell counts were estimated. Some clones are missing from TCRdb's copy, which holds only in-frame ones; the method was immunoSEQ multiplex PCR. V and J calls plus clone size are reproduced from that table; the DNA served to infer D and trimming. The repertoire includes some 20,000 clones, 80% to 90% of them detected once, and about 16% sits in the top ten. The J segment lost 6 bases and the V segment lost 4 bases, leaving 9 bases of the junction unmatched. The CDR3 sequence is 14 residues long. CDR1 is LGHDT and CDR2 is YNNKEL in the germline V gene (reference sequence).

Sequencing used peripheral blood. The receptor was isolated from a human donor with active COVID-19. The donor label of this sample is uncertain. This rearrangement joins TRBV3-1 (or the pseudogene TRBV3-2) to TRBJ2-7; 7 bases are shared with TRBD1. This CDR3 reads CASSPRQGEGEQYF. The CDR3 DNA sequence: TGTGCCAGCAGCCCAAGACAGGGTGAGGGCGAGCAGTACTTC.